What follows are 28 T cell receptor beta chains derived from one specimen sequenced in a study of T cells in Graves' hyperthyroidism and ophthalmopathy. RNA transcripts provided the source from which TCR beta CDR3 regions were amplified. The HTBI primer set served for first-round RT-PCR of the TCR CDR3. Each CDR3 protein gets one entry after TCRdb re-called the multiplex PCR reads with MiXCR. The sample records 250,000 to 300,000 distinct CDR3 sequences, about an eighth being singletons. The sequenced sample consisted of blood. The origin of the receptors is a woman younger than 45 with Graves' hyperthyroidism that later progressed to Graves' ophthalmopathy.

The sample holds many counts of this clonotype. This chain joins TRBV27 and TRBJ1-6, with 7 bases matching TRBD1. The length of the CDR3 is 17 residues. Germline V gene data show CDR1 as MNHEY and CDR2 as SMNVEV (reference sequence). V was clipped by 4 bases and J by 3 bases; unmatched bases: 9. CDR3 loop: CASSSDIRGYYNSPLHF. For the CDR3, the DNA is TGTGCCAGCAGTTCCGACATCAGGGGGTACTATAATTCACCCCTCCACTTT.

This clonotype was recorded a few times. Here the CDR3 DNA reads TGTGCCAGCAGACCCCGGGAGTCCCTTTACTACGAGCAGTACTTC. Protein product: CASRPRESLYYEQYF. The gene calls are TRBV7-8 and TRBJ2-7; D possibly corresponds to TRBD2 (6 bases). CDR1 and CDR2 from the germline V gene are SGHVS and FQNEAQ. CDR3 length: 15 amino acids. V lost 6 bases and J lost 3, with 18 bases in between.

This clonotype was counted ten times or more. CDR3 region: CASSLEATGGNEQFF. Written as DNA, the CDR3 is TGCGCCAGCAGCTTGGAGGCAACAGGGGGCAATGAGCAGTTCTTC. V usage is TRBV5-1 and J usage is TRBJ2-1; 8 nucleotides agree with TRBD1. This CDR3 contains 15 residues. From germline, CDR1 is SGHRS and CDR2 YFSETQ. J was trimmed by 6 bases and V by 0 bases; bases with no gene match: 5.

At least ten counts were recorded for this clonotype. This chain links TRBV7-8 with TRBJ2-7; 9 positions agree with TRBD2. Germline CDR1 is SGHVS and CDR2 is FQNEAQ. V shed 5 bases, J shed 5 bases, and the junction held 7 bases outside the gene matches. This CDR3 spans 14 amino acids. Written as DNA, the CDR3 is TGTGCCAGCAGCGGCCCCCCTAGCGGGAACGAGCAGTACTTC. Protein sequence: CASSGPPSGNEQYF. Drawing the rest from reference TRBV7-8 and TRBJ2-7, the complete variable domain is GAGVSQSPRYKVAKRGQDVALRCDPISGHVSLFWYQQALGQGPEFLTYFQNEAQLDKSGLPSDRFFAERPEGSVSTLKIQRTQQEDSAVYLCASSGPPSGNEQYFGPGTRLTVT.

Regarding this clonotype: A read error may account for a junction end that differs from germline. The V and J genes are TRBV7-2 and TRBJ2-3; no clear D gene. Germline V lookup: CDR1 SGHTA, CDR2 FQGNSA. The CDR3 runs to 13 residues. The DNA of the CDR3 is TGCGCCAGCAGCGACCAGAGTGGAGATACGCAGTATTTT. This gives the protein CASSDQSGDTQYF.

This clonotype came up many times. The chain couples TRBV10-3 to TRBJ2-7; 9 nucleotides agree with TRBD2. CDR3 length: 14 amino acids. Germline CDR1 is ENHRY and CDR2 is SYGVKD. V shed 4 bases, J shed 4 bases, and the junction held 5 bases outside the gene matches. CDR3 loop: CAISGLAGEYEQYF. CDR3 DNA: TGTGCCATCAGTGGCTTAGCGGGAGAGTACGAGCAGTACTTC.

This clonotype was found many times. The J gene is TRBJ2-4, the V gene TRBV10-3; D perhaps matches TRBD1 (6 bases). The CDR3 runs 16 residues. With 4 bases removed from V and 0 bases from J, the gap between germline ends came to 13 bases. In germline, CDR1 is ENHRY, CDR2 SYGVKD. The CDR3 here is CAISGGGHVAKNIQYF. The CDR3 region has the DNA TGTGCCATCAGTGGTGGGGGACATGTAGCCAAAAACATTCAGTACTTC.

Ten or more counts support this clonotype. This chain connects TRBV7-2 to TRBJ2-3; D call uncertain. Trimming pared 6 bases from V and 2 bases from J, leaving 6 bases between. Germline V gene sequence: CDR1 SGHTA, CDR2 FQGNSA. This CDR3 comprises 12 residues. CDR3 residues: CASSYLTDTQYF. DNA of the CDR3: TGTGCCAGCAGTTACCTCACAGATACGCAGTATTTT.

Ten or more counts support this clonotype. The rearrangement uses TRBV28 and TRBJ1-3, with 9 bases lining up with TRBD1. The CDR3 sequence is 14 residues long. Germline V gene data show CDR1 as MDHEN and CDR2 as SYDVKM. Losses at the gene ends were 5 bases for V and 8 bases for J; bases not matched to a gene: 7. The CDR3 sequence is CASSPGQGSYTIYF. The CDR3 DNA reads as TGTGCCAGCAGTCCGGGACAGGGATCATACACCATATATTTT.

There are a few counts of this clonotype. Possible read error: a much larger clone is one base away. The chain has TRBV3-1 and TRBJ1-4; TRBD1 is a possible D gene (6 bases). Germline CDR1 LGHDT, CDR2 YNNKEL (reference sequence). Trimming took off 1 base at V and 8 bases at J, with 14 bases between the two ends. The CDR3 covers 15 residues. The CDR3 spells CASSQGHRAGEKLFF. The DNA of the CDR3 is TGTGCCAGCAGCCAAGGGCACAGGGCAGGAGAAAAACTGTTTTTT.

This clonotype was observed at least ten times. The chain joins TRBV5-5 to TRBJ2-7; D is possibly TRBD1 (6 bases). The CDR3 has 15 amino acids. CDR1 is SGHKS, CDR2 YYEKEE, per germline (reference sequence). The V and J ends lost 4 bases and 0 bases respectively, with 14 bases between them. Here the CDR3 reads CASSVQGWSSYEQYF. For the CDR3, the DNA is TGTGCCAGCAGCGTACAGGGATGGAGCTCCTACGAGCAGTACTTC.

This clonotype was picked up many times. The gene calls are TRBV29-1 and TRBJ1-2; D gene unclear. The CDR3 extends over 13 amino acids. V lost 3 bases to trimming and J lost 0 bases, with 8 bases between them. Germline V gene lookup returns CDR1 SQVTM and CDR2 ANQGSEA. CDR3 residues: CSVEIGANYGYTF. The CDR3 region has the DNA TGCAGCGTTGAGATCGGTGCTAACTATGGCTACACCTTC.

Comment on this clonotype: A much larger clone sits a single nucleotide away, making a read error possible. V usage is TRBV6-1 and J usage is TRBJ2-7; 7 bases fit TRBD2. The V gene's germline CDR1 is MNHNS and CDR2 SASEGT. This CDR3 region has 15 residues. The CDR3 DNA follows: TGTGCCAGCAAAGTCAGCGGGGCGAGCTCCTACGAGCAGCACTTC. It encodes CASKVSGASSYEQHF.

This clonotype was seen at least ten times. The CDR3 spells CASRTFGTGSDEQYF. CDR3 bases: TGTGCCAGCAGAACCTTCGGGACAGGGTCCGACGAGCAGTACTTC. The gene calls are TRBV27 and TRBJ2-7; 9 bases line up with TRBD1. Germline trimming cut 6 bases from V and 5 bases from J; bases unmatched to any gene: 11. Germline loops: CDR1 MNHEY, CDR2 SMNVEV (reference sequence). This CDR3 region has 15 residues.

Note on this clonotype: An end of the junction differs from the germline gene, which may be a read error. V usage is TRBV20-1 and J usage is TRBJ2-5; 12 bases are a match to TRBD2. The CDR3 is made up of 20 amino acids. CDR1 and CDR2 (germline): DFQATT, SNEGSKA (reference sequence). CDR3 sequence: CSARDVMRTSGRPNQEAQYF. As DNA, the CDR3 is TGCAGTGCTAGAGATGTGATGAGAACTAGCGGGAGGCCTAACCAAGAGGCCCAGTACTTC.

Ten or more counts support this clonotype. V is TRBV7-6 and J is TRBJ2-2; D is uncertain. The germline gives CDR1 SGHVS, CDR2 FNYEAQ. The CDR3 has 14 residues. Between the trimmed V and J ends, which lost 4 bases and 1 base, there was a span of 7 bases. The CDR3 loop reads CASSSQQNTGELFF. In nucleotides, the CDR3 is TGTGCCAGCAGCTCTCAACAGAACACCGGGGAGCTGTTTTTT.

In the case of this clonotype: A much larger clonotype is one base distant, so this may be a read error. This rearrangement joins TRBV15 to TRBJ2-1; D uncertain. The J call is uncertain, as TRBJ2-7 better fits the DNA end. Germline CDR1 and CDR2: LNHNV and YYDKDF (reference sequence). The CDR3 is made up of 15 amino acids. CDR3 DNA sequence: TGTGCCACCAGCAGAGATTTTGCATCCTACAATGAGCAGTACTTC. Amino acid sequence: CATSRDFASYNEQYF.

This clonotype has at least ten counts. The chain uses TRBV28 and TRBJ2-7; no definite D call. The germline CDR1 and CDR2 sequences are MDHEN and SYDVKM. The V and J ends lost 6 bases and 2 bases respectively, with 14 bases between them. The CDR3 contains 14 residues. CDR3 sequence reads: CASRLSGGAYEQYF. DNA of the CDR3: TGTGCCAGCAGGCTAAGTGGCGGCGCCTACGAGCAGTACTTC.

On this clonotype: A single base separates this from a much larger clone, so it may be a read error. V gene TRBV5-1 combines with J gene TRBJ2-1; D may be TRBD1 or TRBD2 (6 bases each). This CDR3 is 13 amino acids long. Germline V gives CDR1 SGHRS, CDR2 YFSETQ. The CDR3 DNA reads TGTGCCAGCACCCCGGGGGCCACAAATGAGCAGTTCTTC. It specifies CASTPGATNEQFF.

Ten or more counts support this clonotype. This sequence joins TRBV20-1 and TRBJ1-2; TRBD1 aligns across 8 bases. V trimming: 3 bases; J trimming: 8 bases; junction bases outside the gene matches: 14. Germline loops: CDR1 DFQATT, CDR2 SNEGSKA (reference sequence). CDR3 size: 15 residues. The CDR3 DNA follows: TGCAGTGCTAGGACAGGGGCAATACTTTGGGAAGGCTACACCTTC. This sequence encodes CSARTGAILWEGYTF.

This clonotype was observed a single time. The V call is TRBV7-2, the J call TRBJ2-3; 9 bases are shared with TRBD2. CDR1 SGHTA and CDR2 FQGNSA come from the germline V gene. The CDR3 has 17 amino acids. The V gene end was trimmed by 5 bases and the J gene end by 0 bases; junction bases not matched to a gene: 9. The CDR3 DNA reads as TGTGCCAGCAGCCCCCGCGGGGGGGGCGCCAGCACAGATACGCAGTATTTT. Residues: CASSPRGGGASTDTQYF. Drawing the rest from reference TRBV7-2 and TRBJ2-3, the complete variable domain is GAGVSQSPSNKVTEKGKDVELRCDPISGHTALYWYRQSLGQGLEFLIYFQGNSAPDKSGLPSDRFSAERTGGSVSTLTIQRTQQEDSAVYLCASSPRGGGASTDTQYFGPGTRLTVL.

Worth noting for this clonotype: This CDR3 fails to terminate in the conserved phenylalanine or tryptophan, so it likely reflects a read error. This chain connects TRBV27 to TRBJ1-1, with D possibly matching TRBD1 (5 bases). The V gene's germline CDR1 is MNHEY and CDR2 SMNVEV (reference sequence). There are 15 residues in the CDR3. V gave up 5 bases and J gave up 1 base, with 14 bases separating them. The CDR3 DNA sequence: TGTGCCAGCAGTCCCGAGGTGGGGCCGAACACTGAAGCTTTCTCT. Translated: CASSPEVGPNTEAFS.

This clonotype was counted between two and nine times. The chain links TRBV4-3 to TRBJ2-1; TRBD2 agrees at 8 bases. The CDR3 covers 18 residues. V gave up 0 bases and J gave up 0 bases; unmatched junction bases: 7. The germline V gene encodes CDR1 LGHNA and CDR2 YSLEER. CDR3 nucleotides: TGCGCCAGCAGCCAAGATTGGCTAGCGGGTTTCTCCTACAATGAGCAGTTCTTC. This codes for CASSQDWLAGFSYNEQFF.

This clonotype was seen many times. This CDR3 reads CSAVQGASYEQYF. The CDR3 nucleotides read TGCAGTGCTGTGCAGGGGGCCTCCTACGAGCAGTACTTC. This chain uses TRBV20-1 with TRBJ2-7; 8 bases are shared with TRBD1. CDR1 and CDR2 (germline): DFQATT, SNEGSKA (reference sequence). The CDR3 runs to 13 residues. Trimming took 5 bases from V and 0 from J; bases not matched to a gene: 3.

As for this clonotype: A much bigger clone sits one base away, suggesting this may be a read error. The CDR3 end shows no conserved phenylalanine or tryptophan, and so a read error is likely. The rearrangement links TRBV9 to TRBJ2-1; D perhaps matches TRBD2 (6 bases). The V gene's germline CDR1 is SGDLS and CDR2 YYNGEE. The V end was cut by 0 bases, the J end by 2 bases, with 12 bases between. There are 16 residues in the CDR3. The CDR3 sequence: CASSVALADTYNEQFS. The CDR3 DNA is TGTGCCAGCAGCGTAGCACTAGCTGATACCTACAATGAGCAGTTCTCC.

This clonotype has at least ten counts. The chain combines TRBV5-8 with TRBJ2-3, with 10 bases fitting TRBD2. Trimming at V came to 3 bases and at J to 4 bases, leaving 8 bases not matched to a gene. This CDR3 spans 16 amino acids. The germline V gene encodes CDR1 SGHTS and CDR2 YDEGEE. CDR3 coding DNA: TGTGCCAGCAGCTCTCCAGCGGGAGGGGGTTCAGATACGCAGTATTTT. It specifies CASSSPAGGGSDTQYF.

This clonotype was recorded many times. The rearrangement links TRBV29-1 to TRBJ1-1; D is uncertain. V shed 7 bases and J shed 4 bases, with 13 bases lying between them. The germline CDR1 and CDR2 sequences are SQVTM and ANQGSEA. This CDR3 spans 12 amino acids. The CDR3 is CSGSVGSTEAFF. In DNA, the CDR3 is TGCAGCGGATCCGTGGGTTCCACTGAAGCTTTCTTT.

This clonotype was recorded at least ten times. This CDR3 is CATSDSGTGARTFF. Written as DNA, the CDR3 is TGTGCCACCAGTGATTCCGGGACAGGGGCAAGAACTTTCTTT. J is TRBJ1-1 and V is TRBV24-1; 10 bases fit TRBD1. From germline, CDR1 is KGHDR and CDR2 SFDVKD. The CDR3 has 14 amino acids. The trim removed 2 bases at V and 12 bases at J, leaving 8 bases unmatched.